These 21 T cell receptor beta chains were sequenced from one sample in a study of T cells after yellow fever vaccination. TCRdb fed the 5' RACE reads into MiXCR, producing one record per CDR3 protein. The sample carries 300,000 to 400,000 distinct CDR3 sequences, roughly 8% recorded once. The source material was PBMCs, sampled about 49 days after the first yellow fever vaccination. Receptor source: a man in his late teens or twenties who received the YFV17D yellow fever vaccine.

The genes are TRBV5-1 and TRBJ1-1; perhaps TRBD1 as D (5 bases). Trimming stripped 0 bases from V and 1 base from J, with 10 bases between. Germline V lookup: CDR1 SGHRS, CDR2 YFSETQ. This CDR3 comprises 15 residues. CDR3 bases: TGCGCCAGCAGCTTGGTTTGGGGCGAGAACACTGAAGCTTTCTTT. It is translated as CASSLVWGENTEAFF.

J is TRBJ2-6 and V is TRBV24-1, with a weak D call TRBD2 (6 bases). CDR1 is KGHDR and CDR2 is SFDVKD in the germline V gene. V was clipped by 4 bases and J by 0 bases, with 9 bases between them. The CDR3 totals 16 residues. This chain's CDR3 is CATSDPGSSGANVLTF. CDR3 coding DNA: TGTGCCACCAGTGACCCCGGGAGCTCTGGGGCCAACGTCCTGACTTTC.

The gene calls are TRBV10-3 and TRBJ2-7; either TRBD1 or TRBD2 may fit D (5 bases each). Trimming left V 10 bases short and J 3 bases short, with 13 bases between. The CDR3 has 12 amino acids. Germline V gene lookup returns CDR1 ENHRY and CDR2 SYGVKD. DNA for the CDR3: TGTGCCAGCGCCCGGGACGGCTACGAGCAGTACTTC. Translating it yields CASARDGYEQYF.

A few counts support this clonotype. The chain carries TRBV5-1 and TRBJ2-7, with TRBD1 as a possible D gene (5 bases). Germline V gives CDR1 SGHRS, CDR2 YFSETQ. V lost 0 bases, J lost 4 bases, and 14 bases lay in between. The CDR3 length is 15 residues. The CDR3 nucleotides read TGCGCCAGCAGCTTGGAAGCAGGGTTTAGGTACGAGCAGTACTTC. It specifies CASSLEAGFRYEQYF.

This clonotype was counted a few times. This rearrangement joins TRBV14 to TRBJ2-1; 9 bases fit TRBD1. Germline loops: CDR1 SGHDN, CDR2 FVKESK. The ends lost 4 bases at V and 8 bases at J; junction bases unmatched: 9. The CDR3 runs to 15 residues. The CDR3 coding sequence is TGTGCCAGCAGCCTAACCGGGACAGGGCGAGATGAGCAGTTCTTC. It codes for CASSLTGTGRDEQFF.

This clonotype was recorded a few times. The chain joins TRBV7-2 to TRBJ1-2, with D hard to call. This CDR3 has 14 amino acids. Deletions cut 1 base from V and 5 bases from J, with 11 bases between. Per germline, CDR1 SGHTA and CDR2 FQGNSA. For the CDR3, the DNA is TGTGCCAGCAGCTTAGGGGGTGTCACGTATGGCTACACCTTC. Encoded protein: CASSLGGVTYGYTF.

This clonotype has just a few counts. This chain connects TRBV6-5 to TRBJ2-3, with D possibly matching TRBD1 (5 bases). The V and J ends lost 0 bases and 7 bases respectively, with 14 bases between them. The CDR3 length is 15 residues. The V gene's germline CDR1 is MNHEY and CDR2 SVGAGI. The CDR3 nucleotides are TGTGCCAGCAGTTACTCATTAGGGGTTCCGTATACGCAGTATTTT. Translating it yields CASSYSLGVPYTQYF.

Many counts were recorded for this clonotype. V gene TRBV2 combines with J gene TRBJ2-1, with D possibly being TRBD1 (5 bases). V was clipped by 8 bases and J by 6 bases, with 23 bases between them. Germline CDR1 SNHLY, CDR2 FYNNEI. This CDR3 spans 16 amino acids. CDR3 sequence reads: CASGGIQGLLVNEQFF. The CDR3 DNA reads as TGTGCCAGCGGCGGCATCCAGGGTCTTCTGGTCAATGAGCAGTTCTTC. Based on the CDR3 plus reference TRBV2 and TRBJ2-1, the full variable domain is EPEVTQTPSHQVTQMGQEVILRCVPISNHLYFYWYRQILGQKVEFLVSFYNNEISEKSEIFDDQFSVERPDGSNFTLKIRSTKLEDSAMYFCASGGIQGLLVNEQFFGPGTRLTVL.

This clonotype occurred many times. The chain carries TRBV9 and TRBJ2-3; 7 bases fit TRBD1. This CDR3 contains 14 residues. Germline CDR1 SGDLS, CDR2 YYNGEE. Trimming at V came to 5 bases and at J to 2 bases, leaving 5 bases not matched to a gene. CDR3 sequence reads: CASSLDRNTDTQYF. CDR3 DNA: TGTGCCAGCAGTTTGGACAGGAACACAGATACGCAGTATTTT.

This clonotype occurred a few times. The V and J genes are TRBV5-4 and TRBJ2-6; 7 nucleotides match TRBD1. Germline CDR1 and CDR2: SGHNT and YYREEE (reference sequence). This CDR3 spans 17 amino acids. V was clipped by 3 bases and J by 4 bases; unmatched bases: 10. Written as DNA, the CDR3 is TGTGCCAGCAGCTCCTTTACGACAGGGCCCGGGGCCAACGTCCTGACTTTC. It codes for CASSSFTTGPGANVLTF.

The chain employs TRBV18 and TRBJ1-1; D is undetermined. The CDR3 is 16 amino acids. The V end lost 3 bases, the J end lost 0 bases, and 14 bases lay between the germline ends. Germline V CDR1 and CDR2: KGHSH, LQKENI. The CDR3 region has the DNA TGTGCCAGCTCACCGTACGGTGCCGACCTGAACACTGAAGCTTTCTTT. Translation: CASSPYGADLNTEAFF. The full variable domain, completed using reference TRBV18 and TRBJ1-1, is NAGVMQNPRHLVRRRGQEARLRCSPMKGHSHVYWYRQLPEEGLKFMVYLQKENIIDESGMPKERFSAEFPKEGPSILRIQQVVRGDSAAYFCASSPYGADLNTEAFFGQGTRLTVV.

The sample holds a few counts of this clonotype. The J gene is TRBJ1-6, the V gene TRBV3-1; D unresolved. V was clipped by 0 bases and J by 8 bases, with 20 bases between them. Germline CDR1 is LGHDT and CDR2 is YNNKEL (reference sequence). The CDR3 spans 18 residues. The CDR3 spells CASSQDLVFREDYSPLHF. CDR3 sequence (DNA): TGTGCCAGCAGCCAAGATTTAGTCTTTCGGGAGGATTATTCACCCCTCCACTTT.

A few counts support this clonotype. The chain recombines TRBV29-1 with TRBJ2-7; 7 bases are shared with TRBD1. Trimming removed 5 bases from V and 3 bases from J; junction bases left unmatched: 7. The CDR3 runs 13 residues. Germline assignment: CDR1 SQVTM and CDR2 ANQGSEA. CDR3 sequence reads: CSVRTGLVYEQYF. CDR3 bases: TGCAGCGTTAGGACAGGACTCGTCTACGAGCAGTACTTC.

CDR3 sequence reads: CASSLGRGRVTEAFF. CDR3 nucleotides: TGTGCCAGCAGCTTAGGCAGGGGGAGGGTCACTGAAGCTTTCTTT. V and J are TRBV7-9 and TRBJ1-1, with 7 bases aligning to TRBD1. Germline assignment: CDR1 SEHNR and CDR2 FQNEAQ (reference sequence). V shed 1 base and J 4 bases; nucleotides not matched to a gene: 6. This CDR3 comprises 15 residues.

V is TRBV12-3 or TRBV12-4 and J is TRBJ1-5, with D uncertain. Trimming removed 3 bases at V and 0 bases at J, with 9 bases between. CDR3 length: 15 residues. The CDR3, as DNA: TGTGCCAGCAGTTTCGGATCTAATAGCAATCAGCCCCAGCATTTT. It translates to CASSFGSNSNQPQHF.

This clonotype was observed a few times. The genes are TRBV7-9 and TRBJ2-1, with 7 nucleotides matching TRBD1. The CDR3 totals 16 residues. Germline V gene lookup returns CDR1 SEHNR and CDR2 FQNEAQ (reference sequence). After removal of 2 bases from V and 6 bases from J, the junction contained 10 bases not matched to a gene. The CDR3 DNA follows: TGTGCCAGCAGCTTATTCGAGGGGGCGCTGGGCAATGAGCAGTTCTTC. It yields the protein CASSLFEGALGNEQFF.

Concerning this clonotype itself: The germline gene is not matched at one end of the junction; a read error may be the cause. The chain is built from TRBV7-8 and TRBJ2-7; D unclear. CDR1 is SGHVS, CDR2 FQNEAQ, per germline. The CDR3 covers 16 residues. The CDR3 sequence is CATSLEKNRRSYEQYF. The CDR3, as DNA: TGTGCCACCAGCTTAGAAAAGAACCGAAGATCCTACGAGCAGTACTTC.

This clonotype was counted ten times or more. The genes are TRBV5-1 and TRBJ1-2; 8 nucleotides align to TRBD1. From germline, CDR1 is SGHRS and CDR2 YFSETQ. This CDR3 comprises 16 residues. The J segment lost 4 bases and the V segment lost 4 bases, leaving 12 bases of the junction unmatched. The CDR3 DNA reads TGCGCCAGCAGCCTGACCCAGGGGGCGAAGTTCTATGGCTACACCTTC. It yields the protein CASSLTQGAKFYGYTF.

The chain links TRBV20-1 to TRBJ2-4; unclear D gene. Per the germline V gene, CDR1 is DFQATT and CDR2 is SNEGSKA (reference sequence). Deletions cut 4 bases from V and 1 base from J, with 17 bases between. CDR3 size: 16 residues. CDR3 sequence (DNA): TGCAGTGCTACCGACCCCTCTTCCACGGCCAAAAACATTCAGTACTTC. Translated, it gives CSATDPSSTAKNIQYF.

This clonotype was counted between two and nine times. The V gene is TRBV6-5, the J gene TRBJ1-1; D is unclear. The CDR3 spans 14 residues. Trimming took off 1 base at V and 4 bases at J, with 10 bases between the two ends. Germline lookup yields CDR1 MNHEY and CDR2 SVGAGI. The DNA of the CDR3 is TGTGCCAGCAGTTACTATCAGGAAGGCACTGAAGCTTTCTTT. It encodes CASSYYQEGTEAFF.

This clonotype was counted between two and nine times. V is TRBV6-1 and J is TRBJ2-5; no firm D call. From germline, CDR1 is MNHNS and CDR2 SASEGT. Trimming removed 0 bases at V and 3 bases at J, with 5 bases between. The CDR3 is 13 amino acids. For the CDR3, the DNA is TGTGCCAGCAGTGAAGCCCTCAAAGAGACCCAGTACTTC. This sequence encodes CASSEALKETQYF.